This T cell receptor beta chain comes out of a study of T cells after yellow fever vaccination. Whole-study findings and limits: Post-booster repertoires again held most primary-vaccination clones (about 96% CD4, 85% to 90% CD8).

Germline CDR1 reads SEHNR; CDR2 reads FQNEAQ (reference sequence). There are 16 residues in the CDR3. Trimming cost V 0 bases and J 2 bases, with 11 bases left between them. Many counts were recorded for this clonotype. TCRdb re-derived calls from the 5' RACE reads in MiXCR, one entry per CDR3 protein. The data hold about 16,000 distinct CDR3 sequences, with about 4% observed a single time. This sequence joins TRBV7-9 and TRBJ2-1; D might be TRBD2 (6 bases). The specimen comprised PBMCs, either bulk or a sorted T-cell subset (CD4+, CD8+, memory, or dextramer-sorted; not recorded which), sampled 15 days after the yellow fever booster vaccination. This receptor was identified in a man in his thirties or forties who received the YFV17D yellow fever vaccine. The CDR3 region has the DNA TGTGCCAGCAGCTTAGCGGCCGGGAGCACCTACAATGAGCAGTTCTTC. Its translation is CASSLAAGSTYNEQFF.